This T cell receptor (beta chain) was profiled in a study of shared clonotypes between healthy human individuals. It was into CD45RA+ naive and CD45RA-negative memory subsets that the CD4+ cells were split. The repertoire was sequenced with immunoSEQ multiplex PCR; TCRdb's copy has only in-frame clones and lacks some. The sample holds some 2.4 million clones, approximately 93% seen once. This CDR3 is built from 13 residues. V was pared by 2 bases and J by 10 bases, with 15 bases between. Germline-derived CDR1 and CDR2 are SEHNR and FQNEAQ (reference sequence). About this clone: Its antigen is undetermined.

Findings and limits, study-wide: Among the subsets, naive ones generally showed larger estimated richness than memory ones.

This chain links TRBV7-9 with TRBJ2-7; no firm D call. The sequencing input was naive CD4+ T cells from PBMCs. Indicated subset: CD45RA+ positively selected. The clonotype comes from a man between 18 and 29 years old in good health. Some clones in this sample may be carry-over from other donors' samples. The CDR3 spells CASSLTSDSKQYF. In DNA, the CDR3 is TGTGCCAGCAGCTTAACGTCCGACTCAAAACAGTACTTC.